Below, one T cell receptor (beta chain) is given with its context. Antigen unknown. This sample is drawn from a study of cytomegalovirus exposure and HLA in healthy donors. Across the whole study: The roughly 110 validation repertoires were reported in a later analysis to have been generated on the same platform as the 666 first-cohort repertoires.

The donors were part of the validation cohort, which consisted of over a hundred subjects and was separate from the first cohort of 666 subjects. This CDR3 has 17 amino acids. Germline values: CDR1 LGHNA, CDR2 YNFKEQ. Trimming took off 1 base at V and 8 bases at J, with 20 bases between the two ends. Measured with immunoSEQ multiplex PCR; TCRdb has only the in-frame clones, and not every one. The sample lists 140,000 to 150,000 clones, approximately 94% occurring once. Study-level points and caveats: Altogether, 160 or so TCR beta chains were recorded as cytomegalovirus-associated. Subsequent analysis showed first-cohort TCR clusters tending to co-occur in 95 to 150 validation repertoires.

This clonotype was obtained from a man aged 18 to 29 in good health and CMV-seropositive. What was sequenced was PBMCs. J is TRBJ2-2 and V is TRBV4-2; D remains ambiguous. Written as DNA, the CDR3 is TGTGCCAGCAGCCAAGGCGCCGAGCCCAATACTATGGGGGAGCTGTTTTTT. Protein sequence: CASSQGAEPNTMGELFF.